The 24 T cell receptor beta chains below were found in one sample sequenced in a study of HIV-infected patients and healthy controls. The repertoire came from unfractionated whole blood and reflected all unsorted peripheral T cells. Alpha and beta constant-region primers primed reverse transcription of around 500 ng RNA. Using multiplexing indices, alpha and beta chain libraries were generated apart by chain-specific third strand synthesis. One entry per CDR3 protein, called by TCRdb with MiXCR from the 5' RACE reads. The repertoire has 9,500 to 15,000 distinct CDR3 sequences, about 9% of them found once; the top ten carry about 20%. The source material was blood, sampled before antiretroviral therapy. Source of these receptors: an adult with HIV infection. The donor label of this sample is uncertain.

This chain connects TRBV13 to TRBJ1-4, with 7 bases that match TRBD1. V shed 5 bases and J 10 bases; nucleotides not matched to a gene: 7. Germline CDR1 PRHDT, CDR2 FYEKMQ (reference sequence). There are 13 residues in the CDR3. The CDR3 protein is CASSPATGTKLFF. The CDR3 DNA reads TGTGCCAGCAGCCCTGCGACAGGGACAAAACTGTTTTTT.

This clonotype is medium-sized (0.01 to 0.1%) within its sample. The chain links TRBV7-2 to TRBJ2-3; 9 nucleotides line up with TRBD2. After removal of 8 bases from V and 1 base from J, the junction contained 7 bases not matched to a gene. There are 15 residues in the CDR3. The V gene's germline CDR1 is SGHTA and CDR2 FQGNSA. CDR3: CASCGGEGGTDTQYF. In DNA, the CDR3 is TGTGCCAGCTGCGGGGGGGAGGGCGGCACAGATACGCAGTATTTT.

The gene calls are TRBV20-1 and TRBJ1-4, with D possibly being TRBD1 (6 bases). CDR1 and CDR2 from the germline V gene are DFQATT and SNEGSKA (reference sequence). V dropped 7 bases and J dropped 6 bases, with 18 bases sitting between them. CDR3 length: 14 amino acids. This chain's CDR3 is CSVHNTGKDEKLFF. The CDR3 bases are TGCAGTGTCCATAATACAGGGAAGGATGAAAAACTGTTTTTT.

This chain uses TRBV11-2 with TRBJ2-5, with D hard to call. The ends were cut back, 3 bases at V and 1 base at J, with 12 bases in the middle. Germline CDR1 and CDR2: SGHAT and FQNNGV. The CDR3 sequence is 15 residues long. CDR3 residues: CASSFKATPQETQYF. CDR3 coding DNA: TGTGCCAGCAGCTTTAAGGCTACCCCCCAAGAGACCCAGTACTTC.

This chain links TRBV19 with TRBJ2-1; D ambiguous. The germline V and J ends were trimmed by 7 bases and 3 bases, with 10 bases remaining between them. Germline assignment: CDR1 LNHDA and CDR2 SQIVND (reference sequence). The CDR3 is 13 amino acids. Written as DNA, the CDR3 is TGTGCCAGTAACCCCGGGTACTACAATGAGCAGTTCTTC. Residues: CASNPGYYNEQFF.

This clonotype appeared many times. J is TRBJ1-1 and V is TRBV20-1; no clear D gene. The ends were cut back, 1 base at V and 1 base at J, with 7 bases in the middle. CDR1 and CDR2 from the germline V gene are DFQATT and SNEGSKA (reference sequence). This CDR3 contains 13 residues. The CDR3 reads CSARAPANTEAFF. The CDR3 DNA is TGCAGTGCTAGAGCCCCAGCGAACACTGAAGCTTTCTTT.

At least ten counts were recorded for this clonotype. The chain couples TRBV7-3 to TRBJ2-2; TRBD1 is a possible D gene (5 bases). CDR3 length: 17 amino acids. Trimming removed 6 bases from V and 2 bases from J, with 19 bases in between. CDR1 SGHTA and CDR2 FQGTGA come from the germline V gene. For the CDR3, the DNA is TGTGCCAGCAGTGCAAGGGCACAGGCTATTAACACCGGGGAGCTGTTTTTT. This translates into CASSARAQAINTGELFF. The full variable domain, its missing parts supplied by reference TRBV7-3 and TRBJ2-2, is GAGVSQTPSNKVTEKGKYVELRCDPISGHTALYWYRQSLGQGPEFLIYFQGTGAADDSGLPNDRFFAVRPEGSVSTLKIQRTERGDSAVYLCASSARAQAINTGELFFGEGSRLTVL.

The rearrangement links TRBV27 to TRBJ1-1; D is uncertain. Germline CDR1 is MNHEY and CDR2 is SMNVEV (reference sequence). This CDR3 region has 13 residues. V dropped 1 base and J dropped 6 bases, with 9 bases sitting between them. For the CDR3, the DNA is TGTGCCAGCAGTTTATATGCGAGGGCTGAAGCTTTCTTT. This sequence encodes CASSLYARAEAFF.

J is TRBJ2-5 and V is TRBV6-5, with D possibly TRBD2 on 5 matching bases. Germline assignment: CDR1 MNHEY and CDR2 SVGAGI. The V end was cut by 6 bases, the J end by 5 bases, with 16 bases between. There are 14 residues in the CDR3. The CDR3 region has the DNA TGTGCCAGCAGCCTCGGACTCCATGCGGAGACCCAGTACTTC. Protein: CASSLGLHAETQYF.

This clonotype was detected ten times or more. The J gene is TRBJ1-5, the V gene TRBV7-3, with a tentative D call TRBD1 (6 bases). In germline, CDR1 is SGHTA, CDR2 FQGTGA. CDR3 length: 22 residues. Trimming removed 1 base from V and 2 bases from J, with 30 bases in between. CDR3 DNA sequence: TGTGCCAGCAGCTTAAGATCTGGTACGGCAGGGGAGTTTCGCATGGGCAATCAGCCCCAGCATTTT. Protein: CASSLRSGTAGEFRMGNQPQHF.

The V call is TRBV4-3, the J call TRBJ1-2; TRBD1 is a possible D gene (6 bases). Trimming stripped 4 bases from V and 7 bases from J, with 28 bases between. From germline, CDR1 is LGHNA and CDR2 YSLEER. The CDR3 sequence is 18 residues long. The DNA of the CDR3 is TGCGCCAGCAGCCCTTATCGGGAGGCCGGGACACCCACTCTTGGCTACACCTTC. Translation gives CASSPYREAGTPTLGYTF.

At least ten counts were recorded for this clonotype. The CDR3 spells CASSFSAPRYEQYF. The CDR3 coding sequence is TGTGCCAGCAGCTTTTCGGCCCCAAGGTACGAGCAGTACTTC. This chain connects TRBV13 to TRBJ2-7; no clear D gene. Trimming shortened V by 3 bases and J by 4 bases, and 13 bases separated the two germline ends. Germline V CDR1 and CDR2: PRHDT, FYEKMQ (reference sequence). The length of the CDR3 is 14 residues.

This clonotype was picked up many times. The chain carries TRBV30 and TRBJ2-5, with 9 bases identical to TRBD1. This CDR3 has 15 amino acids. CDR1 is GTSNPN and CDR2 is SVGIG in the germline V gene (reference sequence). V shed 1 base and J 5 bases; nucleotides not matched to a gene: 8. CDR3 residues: CAWSAGQGMLETQYF. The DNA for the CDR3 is TGTGCCTGGAGTGCCGGACAGGGGATGTTGGAGACCCAGTACTTC.

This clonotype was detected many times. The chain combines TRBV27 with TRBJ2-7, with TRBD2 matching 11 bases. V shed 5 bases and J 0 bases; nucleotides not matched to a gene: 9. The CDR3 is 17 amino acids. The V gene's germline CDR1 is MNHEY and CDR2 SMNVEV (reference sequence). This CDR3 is CASSPSRTSGYSYEQYF. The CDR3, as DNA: TGTGCCAGCAGTCCCTCGCGGACTAGCGGGTACTCCTACGAGCAGTACTTC.

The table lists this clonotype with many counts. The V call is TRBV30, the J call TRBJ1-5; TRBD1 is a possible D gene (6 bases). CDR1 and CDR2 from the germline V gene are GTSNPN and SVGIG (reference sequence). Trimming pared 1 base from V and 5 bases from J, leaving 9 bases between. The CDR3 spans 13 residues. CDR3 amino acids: CAWSANRDQPQHF. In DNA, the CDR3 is TGTGCCTGGAGTGCGAACAGGGATCAGCCCCAGCATTTT. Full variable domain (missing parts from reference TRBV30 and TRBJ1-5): SQTIHQWPATLVQPVGSPLSLECTVEGTSNPNLYWYRQAAGRGLQLLFYSVGIGQISSEVPQNLSASRPQDRQFILSSKKLLLSDSGFYLCAWSANRDQPQHFGDGTRLSIL.

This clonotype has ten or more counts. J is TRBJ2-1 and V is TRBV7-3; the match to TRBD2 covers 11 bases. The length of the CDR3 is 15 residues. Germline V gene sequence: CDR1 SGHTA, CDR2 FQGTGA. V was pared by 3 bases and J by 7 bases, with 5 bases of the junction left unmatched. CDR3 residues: CASSFLAGGPNEQFF. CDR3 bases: TGTGCCAGCAGCTTTTTAGCGGGAGGGCCAAATGAGCAGTTCTTC.

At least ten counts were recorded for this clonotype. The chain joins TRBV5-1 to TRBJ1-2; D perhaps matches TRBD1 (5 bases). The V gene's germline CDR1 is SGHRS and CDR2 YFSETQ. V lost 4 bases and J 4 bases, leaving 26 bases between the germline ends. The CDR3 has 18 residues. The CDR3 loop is CASSIFTGGTTGGYGYTF. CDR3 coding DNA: TGCGCCAGCAGCATCTTCACCGGGGGAACAACCGGGGGCTATGGCTACACCTTC.

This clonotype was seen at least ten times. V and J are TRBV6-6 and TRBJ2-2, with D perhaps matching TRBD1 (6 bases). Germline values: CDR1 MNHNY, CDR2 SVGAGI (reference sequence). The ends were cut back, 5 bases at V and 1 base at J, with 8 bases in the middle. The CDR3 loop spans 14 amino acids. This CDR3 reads CASSRTVNTGELFF. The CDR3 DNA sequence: TGTGCCAGCAGTCGGACAGTGAACACCGGGGAGCTGTTTTTT.

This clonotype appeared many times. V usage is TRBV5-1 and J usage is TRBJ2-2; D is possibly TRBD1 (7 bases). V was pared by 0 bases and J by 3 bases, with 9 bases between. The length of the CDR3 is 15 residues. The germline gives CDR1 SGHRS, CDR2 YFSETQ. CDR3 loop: CASSLARGDTGELFF. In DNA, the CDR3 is TGCGCCAGCAGCTTGGCCAGGGGGGACACCGGGGAGCTGTTTTTT.

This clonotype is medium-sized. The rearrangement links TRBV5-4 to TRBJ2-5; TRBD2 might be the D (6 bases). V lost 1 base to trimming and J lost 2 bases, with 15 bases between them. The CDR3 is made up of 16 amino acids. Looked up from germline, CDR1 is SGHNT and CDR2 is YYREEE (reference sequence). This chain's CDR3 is CASSLSFSGLQETQYF. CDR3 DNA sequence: TGTGCCAGCAGCTTGTCGTTTAGCGGATTACAAGAGACCCAGTACTTC.

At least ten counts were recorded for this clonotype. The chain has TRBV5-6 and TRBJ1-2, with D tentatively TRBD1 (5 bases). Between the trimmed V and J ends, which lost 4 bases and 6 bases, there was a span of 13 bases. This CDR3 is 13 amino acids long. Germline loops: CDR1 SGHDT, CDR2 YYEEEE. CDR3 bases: TGTGCCAGCAGCCAAACAGGCATACATGGCTACACCTTC. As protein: CASSQTGIHGYTF.

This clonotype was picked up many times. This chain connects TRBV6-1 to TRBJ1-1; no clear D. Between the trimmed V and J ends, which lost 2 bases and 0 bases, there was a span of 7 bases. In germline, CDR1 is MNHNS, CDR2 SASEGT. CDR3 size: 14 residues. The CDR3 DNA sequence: TGTGCCAGCAGTGAATATCGCATGAACACTGAAGCTTTCTTT. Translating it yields CASSEYRMNTEAFF.

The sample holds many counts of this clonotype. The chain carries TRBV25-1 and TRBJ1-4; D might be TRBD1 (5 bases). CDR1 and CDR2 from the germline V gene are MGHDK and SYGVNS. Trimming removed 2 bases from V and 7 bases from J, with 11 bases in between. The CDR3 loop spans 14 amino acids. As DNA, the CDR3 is TGTGCCAGCAGTGAAGGAGGGGTTAGTGAAAAACTGTTTTTT. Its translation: CASSEGGVSEKLFF.

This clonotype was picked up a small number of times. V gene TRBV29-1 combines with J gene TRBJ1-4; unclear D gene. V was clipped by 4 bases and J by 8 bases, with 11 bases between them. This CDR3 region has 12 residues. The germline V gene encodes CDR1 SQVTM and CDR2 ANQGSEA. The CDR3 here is CSVVVGGEKLFF. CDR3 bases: TGCAGCGTTGTCGTTGGAGGCGAAAAACTGTTTTTT.